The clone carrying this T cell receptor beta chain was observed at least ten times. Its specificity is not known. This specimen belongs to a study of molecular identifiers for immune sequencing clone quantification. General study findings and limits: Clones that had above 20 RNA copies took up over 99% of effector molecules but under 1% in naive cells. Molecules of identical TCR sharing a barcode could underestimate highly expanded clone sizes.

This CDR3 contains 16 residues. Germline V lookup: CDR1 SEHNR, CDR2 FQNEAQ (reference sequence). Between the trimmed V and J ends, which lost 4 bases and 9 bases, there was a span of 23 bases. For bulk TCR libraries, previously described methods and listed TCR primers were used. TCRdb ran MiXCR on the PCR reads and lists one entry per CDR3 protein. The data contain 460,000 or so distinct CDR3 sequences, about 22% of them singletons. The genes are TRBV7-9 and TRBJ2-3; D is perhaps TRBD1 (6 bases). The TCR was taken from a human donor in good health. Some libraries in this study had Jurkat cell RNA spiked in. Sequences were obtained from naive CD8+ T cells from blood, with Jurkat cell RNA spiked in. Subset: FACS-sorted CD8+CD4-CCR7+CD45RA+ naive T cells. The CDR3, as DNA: TGTGCCAGCAGCTCCCTTTCAGCGACGGACAGTCAAACGCAGTATTTT. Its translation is CASSSLSATDSQTQYF.